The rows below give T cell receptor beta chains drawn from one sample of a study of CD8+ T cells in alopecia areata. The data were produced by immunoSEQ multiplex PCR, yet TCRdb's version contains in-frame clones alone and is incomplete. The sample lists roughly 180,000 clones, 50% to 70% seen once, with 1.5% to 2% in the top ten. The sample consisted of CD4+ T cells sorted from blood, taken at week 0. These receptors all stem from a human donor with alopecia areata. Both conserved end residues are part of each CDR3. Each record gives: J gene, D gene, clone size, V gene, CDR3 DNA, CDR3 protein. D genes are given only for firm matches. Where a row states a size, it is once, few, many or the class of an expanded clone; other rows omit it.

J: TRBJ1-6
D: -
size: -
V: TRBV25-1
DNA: TGTGCCAGCAGTGATGGAGCAGCTAATAATTCACCCCTCCACTTT
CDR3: CASSDGAANNSPLHF

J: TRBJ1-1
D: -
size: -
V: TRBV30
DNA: TGTGCCTGGAGTGTACAGACTACAGGAAAAGCTTTCTTT
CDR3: CAWSVQTTGKAFF

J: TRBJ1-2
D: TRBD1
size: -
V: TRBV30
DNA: TGTGCCTTAGTTCACAGGGGCCAGCTCGATGGCTACACCTTC
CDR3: CALVHRGQLDGYTF

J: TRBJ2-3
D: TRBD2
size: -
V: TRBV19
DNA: TGTGCCAGTAGTATAGAAAATCTAGCGGGGACAGATACGCAGTATTTT
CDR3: CASSIENLAGTDTQYF

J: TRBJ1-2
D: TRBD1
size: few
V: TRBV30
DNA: TGTGCCGGAACAGGGGTTCTAAACTATGGCTACACCTTC
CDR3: CAGTGVLNYGYTF

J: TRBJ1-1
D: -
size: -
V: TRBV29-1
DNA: TGCAGCGTTGGACAGGTTTTAATGAACACTGAAGCTTTCTTT
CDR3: CSVGQVLMNTEAFF

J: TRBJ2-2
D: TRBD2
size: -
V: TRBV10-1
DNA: TGCGCCACCCCAACTAGCGGGGGCCTGAACACCGGGGAGCTGTTTTTT
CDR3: CATPTSGGLNTGELFF

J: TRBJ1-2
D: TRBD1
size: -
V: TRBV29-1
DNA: TGCAGCGCTCGGACAGGGGAAGCTTATGGCTACACCTTC
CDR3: CSARTGEAYGYTF

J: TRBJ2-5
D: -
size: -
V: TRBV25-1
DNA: TGTGCCAGCAGTGAGGCAGGAAAAGAGACCCAGTACTTC
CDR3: CASSEAGKETQYF

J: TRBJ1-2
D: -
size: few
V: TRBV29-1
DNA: TGCAGCGTTTCGATCGGAAGGGATGGCTACACCTTC
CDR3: CSVSIGRDGYTF

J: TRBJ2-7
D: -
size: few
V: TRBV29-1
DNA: TGCAGCGTTGAGGTCCAGAGCTACGGGCAGTACTTC
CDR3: CSVEVQSYGQYF

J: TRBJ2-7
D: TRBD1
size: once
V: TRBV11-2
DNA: TGTGCCAGCAGCTTATCCGAGACAGGGGCCTACGAGCAGTACTTC
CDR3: CASSLSETGAYEQYF

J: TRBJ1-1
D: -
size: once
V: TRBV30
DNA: TGTGCCTGGAAAGCAAGGAAGAACACTGAAGCTTTCTTT
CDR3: CAWKARKNTEAFF

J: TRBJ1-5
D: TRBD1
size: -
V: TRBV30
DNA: TGTGCCTGGAGTGGACAGGGGAATCAGCCCCAGCATTTT
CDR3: CAWSGQGNQPQHF

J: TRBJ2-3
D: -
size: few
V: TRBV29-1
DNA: TGCAGCGTTGAATTGGGGGCGCGAGGAGATACGCAGTATTTT
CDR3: CSVELGARGDTQYF

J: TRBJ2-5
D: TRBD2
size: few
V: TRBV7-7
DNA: TGTGCCAGCAGCCCCCCTGCGGGGGGAGAGACCCAGTACTTC
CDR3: CASSPPAGGETQYF

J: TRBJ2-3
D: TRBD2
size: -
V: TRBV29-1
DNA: TGCAGCGTTGGACTAGCGGTTTCAGCAGATACGCAGTATTTT
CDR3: CSVGLAVSADTQYF

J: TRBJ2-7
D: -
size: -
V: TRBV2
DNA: TGTGCCGGCGCCTCTAGCTGGTCCTACGAGCAGTACTTC
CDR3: CAGASSWSYEQYF

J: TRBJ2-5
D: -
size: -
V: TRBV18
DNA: TGTGCCAGCTCACCACGCGGGCAAGAGACCCAGTACTTC
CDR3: CASSPRGQETQYF

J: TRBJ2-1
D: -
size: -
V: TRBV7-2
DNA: TGTGCCAGCAGCTTATCGCCGAGCTCCTACAATGAGCAGTTCTTC
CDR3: CASSLSPSSYNEQFF

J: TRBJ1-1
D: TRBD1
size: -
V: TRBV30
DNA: TGTGCCTGGAGTATGGACAGGGGGATGAACACTGAAGCTTTCTTT
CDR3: CAWSMDRGMNTEAFF

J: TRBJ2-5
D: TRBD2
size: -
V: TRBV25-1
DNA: TGTGCCAGCAGTGAATTCCCAGGGGCGGGGGGGATACAAGAGACCCAGTACTTC
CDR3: CASSEFPGAGGIQETQYF

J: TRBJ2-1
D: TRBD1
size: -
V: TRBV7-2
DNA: TGTGCCAGCAGCACTGGGACAGCGTCCTACAATGAGCAGTTCTTC
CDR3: CASSTGTASYNEQFF

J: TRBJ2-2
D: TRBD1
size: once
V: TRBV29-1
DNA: TGCAGCGTTGCCGGACAGGCCCTTCAAACGAGGACCGGGGAGCTGTTTTTT
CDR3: CSVAGQALQTRTGELFF

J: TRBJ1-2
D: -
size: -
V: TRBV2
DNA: TGTGCCAGCACCACCTTGAGGACGGATGGCTACACCTTC
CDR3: CASTTLRTDGYTF

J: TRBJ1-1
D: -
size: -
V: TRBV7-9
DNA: TGTGCCAGCAGCTTGATGGGGGACACTGAAGCTTTCTTT
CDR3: CASSLMGDTEAFF

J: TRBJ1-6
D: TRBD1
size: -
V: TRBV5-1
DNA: TGCGCCAGCAGCTTGGGGGACAGGGAGAATTCACCCCTCCACTTT
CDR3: CASSLGDRENSPLHF

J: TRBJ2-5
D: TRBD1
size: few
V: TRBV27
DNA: TGTGCCAGCAGTTTACAGACAGGGATGGAGACCCAGTACTTC
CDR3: CASSLQTGMETQYF

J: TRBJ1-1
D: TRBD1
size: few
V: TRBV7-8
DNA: TGTGCCAGCAGCTTAGATATGATAGGGGGCGCGAAGAACACTGAAGCTTTCTTT
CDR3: CASSLDMIGGAKNTEAFF

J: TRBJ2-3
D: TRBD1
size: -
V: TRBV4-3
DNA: TGCGCCAGCAGCAGGACAGGGGGCGCAGATACGCAGTATTTT
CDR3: CASSRTGGADTQYF

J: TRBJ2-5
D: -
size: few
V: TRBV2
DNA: TGTGCCAGCAGTGAAGGGCGGGGAACGATGAAAGAGACCCAGTACTTC
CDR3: CASSEGRGTMKETQYF

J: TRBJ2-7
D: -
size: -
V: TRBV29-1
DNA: TGCAGCGTTGCATCATCCTACGAGCAGTACTTC
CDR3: CSVASSYEQYF

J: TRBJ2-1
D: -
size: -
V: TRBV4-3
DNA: TGCGCCAGCAGCCAAGCCGCTCGGGGCGATGAGCAGTTCTTC
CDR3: CASSQAARGDEQFF

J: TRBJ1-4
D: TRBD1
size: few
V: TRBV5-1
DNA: TGCGCCAGCAGCCAACTCCCGGGACAGGGTAGTGAAAAACTGTTTTTT
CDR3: CASSQLPGQGSEKLFF

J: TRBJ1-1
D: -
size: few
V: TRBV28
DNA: TGTGCCACCTTTCCACCGGGACGCCTGTTGAACACTGAAGCTTTCTTT
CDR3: CATFPPGRLLNTEAFF

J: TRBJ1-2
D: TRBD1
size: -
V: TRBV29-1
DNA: TGCAGCGTTGCCCCCGGGACAGGGAATGGCTACACCTTC
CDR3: CSVAPGTGNGYTF

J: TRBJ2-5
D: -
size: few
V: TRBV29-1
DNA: TGCAGCGTCGAATCTTTGGAGACCCAGTACTTC
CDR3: CSVESLETQYF

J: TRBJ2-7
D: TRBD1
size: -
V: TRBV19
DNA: TGTGCCAGTAGCAGGGACAGCTATTACGAGCAGTACTTC
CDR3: CASSRDSYYEQYF

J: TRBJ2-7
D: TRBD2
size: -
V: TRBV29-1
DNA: TGCAGCGTTGGCGGGAGAAGCTCCTACGAGCAGTACTTC
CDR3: CSVGGRSSYEQYF

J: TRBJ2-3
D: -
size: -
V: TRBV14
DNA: TGTGCCAGCCGCGTCGGGGTTGCAGATACGCAGTATTTT
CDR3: CASRVGVADTQYF

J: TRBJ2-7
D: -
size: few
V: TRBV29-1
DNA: TGCAGCGTGGGGACTGGCTCCTACGAGCAGTACTTC
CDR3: CSVGTGSYEQYF

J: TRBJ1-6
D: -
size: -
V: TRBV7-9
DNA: TGTGCCAGCAGCTTATCGGGACGAGGCCACTATAATTCACCCCTCCACTTT
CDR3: CASSLSGRGHYNSPLHF

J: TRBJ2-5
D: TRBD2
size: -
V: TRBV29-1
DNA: TGCAGCGTCAACCGAGGAGCGGGGGGTATCGAGACCCAGTACTTC
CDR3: CSVNRGAGGIETQYF

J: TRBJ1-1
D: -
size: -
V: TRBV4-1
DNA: TGCGCCAGCAGCCAAAGTCATATGGGGTTGAACACTGAAGCTTTCTTT
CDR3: CASSQSHMGLNTEAFF

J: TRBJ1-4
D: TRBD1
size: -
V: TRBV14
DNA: TGTGCCAGCAGCCGGGGGACAGGGTTTGGTGAAAAACTGTTTTTT
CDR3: CASSRGTGFGEKLFF

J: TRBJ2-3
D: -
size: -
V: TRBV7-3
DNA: TGTGCCAGCAGCCAGCAGGGAACAGATACGCAGTATTTT
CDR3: CASSQQGTDTQYF

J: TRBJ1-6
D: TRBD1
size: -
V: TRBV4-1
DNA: TGCGCCAGCAGCCAGGTCCAGGGACAGGGTAATTCACCCCTCCACTTT
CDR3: CASSQVQGQGNSPLHF

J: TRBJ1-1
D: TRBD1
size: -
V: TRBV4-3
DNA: TGCGCCAGCAGCCAAGGGACAGGGGGTTTGAACACTGAAGCTTTCTTT
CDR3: CASSQGTGGLNTEAFF

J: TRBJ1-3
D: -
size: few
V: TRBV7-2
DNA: TGTGCCAGCAGCCAACTCGGGGGATACTCTGGAAACACCATATATTTT
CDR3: CASSQLGGYSGNTIYF

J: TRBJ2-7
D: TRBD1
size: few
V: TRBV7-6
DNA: TGTGCCAGCAGCTTAGGGACAGGCTCTTCCGAGCAGTACTTC
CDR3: CASSLGTGSSEQYF

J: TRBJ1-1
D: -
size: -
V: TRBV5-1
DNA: TGCGCCAGCAGCTTACAGGGTACTGAAGCTTTCTTT
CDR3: CASSLQGTEAFF

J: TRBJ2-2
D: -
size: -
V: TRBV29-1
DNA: TGCAGCGCTGGGGGGATACCGGACTCGAACACCGGGGAGCTGTTTTTT
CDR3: CSAGGIPDSNTGELFF

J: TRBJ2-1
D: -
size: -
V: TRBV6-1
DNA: TGTGCCAGCAGTGAGGGTTGGTATGAGCAGTTCTTC
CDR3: CASSEGWYEQFF

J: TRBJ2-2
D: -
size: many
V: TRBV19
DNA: TGTGCCAGTAGCATACAGACTAACTATGTCGGGGAGCTGTTTTTT
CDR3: CASSIQTNYVGELFF